This TCR beta chain was retrieved from a study of T cells after yellow fever vaccination. This CDR3 is built from 18 residues. Germline V lookup: CDR1 SQVTM, CDR2 ANQGSEA. The ends were cut back, 4 bases at V and 3 bases at J, with 24 bases in the middle. TCRdb independently ran MiXCR on the 5' RACE reads; one entry per CDR3 protein. This sample carries fewer than 350,000 distinct CDR3 sequences, around 4.3% of them seen once, and the ten largest clones take approximately 19%. The chain links TRBV29-1 to TRBJ1-4; possibly TRBD1 for D (5 bases). This receptor was taken from a man younger than 35 who received the YFV17D yellow fever vaccine. Sequenced here: PBMCs, sampled 15 days after the yellow fever booster vaccination. CDR3 protein: CSVGSLEAGLVANEKLFF. The CDR3, as DNA: TGCAGCGTTGGATCTCTTGAGGCAGGGCTCGTGGCTAATGAAAAACTGTTTTTT.